This T cell receptor beta chain originates from a study of OX40 agonist ivuxolimab in advanced cancers. Assay used: immunoSEQ multiplex PCR; TCRdb lists only in-frame clones, some missing. The data hold tens of thousands of clones, with around 83% observed a single time. The ends were cut back, 1 base at V and 5 bases at J, with 11 bases in the middle. CDR3 size: 14 residues. Germline V gene data show CDR1 as SGHVS and CDR2 as FNYEAQ. With baseline, cycle 4 day 1, and cycle 7 day 1 as timepoints, blood was sampled. V gene TRBV7-6 combines with J gene TRBJ2-5; D unresolved. This sample comprised CD4+ or CD8+ T cells sorted from blood, obtained in a trial of the OX40 agonist ivuxolimab. The receptor was isolated from an adult with an advanced solid tumor such as melanoma, head and neck, liver or kidney cancer. The CDR3 DNA is TGTGCCAGCAGCTTAGTGACCCTAGGGGAGACCCAGTACTTC. Translated, it gives CASSLVTLGETQYF.